This T cell receptor (beta chain) originates from a study of blood T cell repertoires in COVID-19. Some clones are missing from TCRdb's copy, which holds only in-frame ones; the method was immunoSEQ multiplex PCR. The sample records about 130,000 clones, 86% being singletons. Cohort 3 donors counted as recovered after two negative PCRs, clearance, or resolved symptoms. The specimen was PBMCs or T cells enriched from blood (not recorded which). The sequence was collected from a woman between 50 and 59 years old who had recovered from COVID-19.

This CDR3 is CASSPTGAWWVNQPQHF. The CDR3 DNA sequence: TGTGCCAGCAGTCCGACAGGGGCTTGGTGGGTCAATCAGCCCCAGCATTTT. The chain links TRBV2 to TRBJ1-5; TRBD1 aligns across 8 bases. Per the germline V gene, CDR1 is SNHLY and CDR2 is FYNNEI. V lost 5 bases, J lost 3 bases, and 12 bases stayed unmatched. This CDR3 has 17 residues.